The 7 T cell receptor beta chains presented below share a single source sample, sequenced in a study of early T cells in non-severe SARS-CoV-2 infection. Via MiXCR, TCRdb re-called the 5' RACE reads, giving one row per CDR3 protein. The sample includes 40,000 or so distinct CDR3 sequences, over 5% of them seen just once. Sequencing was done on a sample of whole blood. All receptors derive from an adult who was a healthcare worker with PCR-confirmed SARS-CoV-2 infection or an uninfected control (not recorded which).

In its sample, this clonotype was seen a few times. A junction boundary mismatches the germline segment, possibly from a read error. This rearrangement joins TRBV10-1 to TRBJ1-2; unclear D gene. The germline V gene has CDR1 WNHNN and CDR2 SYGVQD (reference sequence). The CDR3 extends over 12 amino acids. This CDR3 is CASSENNGRIRF. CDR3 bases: TGCGCCAGCAGTGAAAATAATGGGAGGATCCGCTTC.

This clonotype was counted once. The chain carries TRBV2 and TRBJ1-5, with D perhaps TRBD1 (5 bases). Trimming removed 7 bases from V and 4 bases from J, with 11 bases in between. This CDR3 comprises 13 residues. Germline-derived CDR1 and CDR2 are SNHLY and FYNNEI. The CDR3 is CASTRGGNQPQHF. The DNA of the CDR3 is TGTGCCAGCACGAGGGGCGGGAATCAGCCCCAGCATTTT.

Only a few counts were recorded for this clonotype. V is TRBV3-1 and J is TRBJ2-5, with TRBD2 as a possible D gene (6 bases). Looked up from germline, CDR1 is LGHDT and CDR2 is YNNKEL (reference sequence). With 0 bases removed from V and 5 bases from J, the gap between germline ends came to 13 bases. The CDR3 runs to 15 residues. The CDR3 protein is CASSQESTSIETQYF. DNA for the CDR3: TGTGCCAGCAGCCAAGAATCGACTAGTATCGAGACCCAGTACTTC.

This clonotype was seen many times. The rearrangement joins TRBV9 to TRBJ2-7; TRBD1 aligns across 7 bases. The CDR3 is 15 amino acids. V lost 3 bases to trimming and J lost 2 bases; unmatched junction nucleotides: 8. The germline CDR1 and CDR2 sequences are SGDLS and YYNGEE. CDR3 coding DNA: TGTGCCAGCAGCGCAACCGGGACAGAAACCTACGAGCAGTACTTC. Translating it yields CASSATGTETYEQYF.

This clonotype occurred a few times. The CDR3 reads CASSLAYTEAFF. Written as DNA, the CDR3 is TGTGCCAGCAGCTTGGCATACACTGAAGCTTTCTTT. The gene calls are TRBV5-5 and TRBJ1-1; D uncertain. V was pared by 0 bases and J by 3 bases, with 3 bases between. Germline-derived CDR1 and CDR2 are SGHKS and YYEKEE (reference sequence). The CDR3 covers 12 residues.

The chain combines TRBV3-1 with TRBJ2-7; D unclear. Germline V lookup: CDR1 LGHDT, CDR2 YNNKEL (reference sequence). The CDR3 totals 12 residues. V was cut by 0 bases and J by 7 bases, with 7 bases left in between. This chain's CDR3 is CASSQDLGEQYF. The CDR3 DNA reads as TGTGCCAGCAGCCAAGATCTGGGAGAGCAGTACTTC.

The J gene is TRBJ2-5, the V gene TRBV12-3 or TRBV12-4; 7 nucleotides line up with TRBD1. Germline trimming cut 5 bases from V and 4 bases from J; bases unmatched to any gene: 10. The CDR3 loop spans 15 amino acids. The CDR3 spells CASSTRQGQRETQYF. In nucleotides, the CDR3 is TGTGCCAGCAGTACCCGACAGGGTCAAAGAGAGACCCAGTACTTC.